This T cell receptor (beta chain) stems from a study of cytomegalovirus exposure and HLA in healthy donors. As for the study in general: An earlier analysis found 117 million unique TCR beta sequences from around 180 million T cells.

Whereas donors were nominally healthy upon sampling, unrecorded immune exposures were probable. With 60 Vbeta and 13 Jbeta primers, the PCR was carried out. Generated by immunoSEQ multiplex PCR, the TCRdb table keeps only in-frame clones and is missing some. The sample contains tens of thousands of clones, around 82% of which appear only once. Details on this clone: Its target is not known.

Study results and caveats: The authors excluded some V segments, including TRBV6-2 and TRBV6-3, as indistinguishable.

The germline gives CDR1 MDHEN, CDR2 SYDVKM. The CDR3 runs to 14 residues. J was trimmed by 6 bases and V by 4 bases; bases with no gene match: 5. This sequence was found in a man aged 18 to 29 in good health and CMV-seronegative. V gene TRBV28 combines with J gene TRBJ1-5; TRBD1 aligns across 8 bases. Input material: PBMCs. CDR3 sequence: CASSSDRVVQPQHF. The CDR3 DNA reads TGTGCCAGCAGTTCGGACAGGGTGGTTCAGCCCCAGCATTTT. The full variable domain, completed using reference TRBV28 and TRBJ1-5, is DVKVTQSSRYLVKRTGEKVFLECVQDMDHENMFWYRQDPGLGLRLIYFSYDVKMKEKGDIPEGYSVSREKKERFSLILESASTNQTSMYLCASSSDRVVQPQHFGDGTRLSIL.